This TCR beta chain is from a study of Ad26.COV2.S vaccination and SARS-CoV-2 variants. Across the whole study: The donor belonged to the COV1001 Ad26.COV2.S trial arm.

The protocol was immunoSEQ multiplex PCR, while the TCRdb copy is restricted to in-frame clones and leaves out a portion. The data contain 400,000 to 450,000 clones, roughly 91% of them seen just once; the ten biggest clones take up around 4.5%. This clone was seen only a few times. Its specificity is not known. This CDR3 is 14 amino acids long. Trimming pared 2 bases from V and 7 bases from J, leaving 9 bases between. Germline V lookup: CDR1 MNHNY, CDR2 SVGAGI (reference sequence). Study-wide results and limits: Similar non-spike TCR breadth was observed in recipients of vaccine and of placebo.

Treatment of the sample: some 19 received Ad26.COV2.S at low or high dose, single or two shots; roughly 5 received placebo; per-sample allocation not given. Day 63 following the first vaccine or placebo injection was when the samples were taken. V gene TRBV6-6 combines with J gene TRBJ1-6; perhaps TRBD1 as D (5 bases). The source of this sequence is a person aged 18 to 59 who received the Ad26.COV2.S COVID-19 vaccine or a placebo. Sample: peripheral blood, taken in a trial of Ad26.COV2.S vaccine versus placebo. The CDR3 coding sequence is TGTGCCAGCAGTTACGGGGGAGGGAATTCACCCCTCCACTTT. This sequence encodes CASSYGGGNSPLHF.